The 20 T cell receptor beta chains reported below all come from one sample, sequenced in a study of technical replicates of blood from a few donors. Clones were read by immunoSEQ multiplex PCR, and TCRdb kept only the in-frame ones, dropping some. The table lists over 85,000 clones, roughly 95% of them singletons. The material sequenced was T cells isolated from PBMCs. Receptor source: a human donor in good health.

This clone has only one observation. CDR3 sequence: CASSLVSGSTGELFF. CDR3 nucleotide sequence: TGTGCCAGCAGCTTAGTTAGCGGGAGCACCGGGGAGCTGTTTTTT. This rearrangement joins TRBV7-2 to TRBJ2-2, with 9 bases matching TRBD2. CDR3 length equals 15 residues. From germline, CDR1 is SGHTA and CDR2 FQGNSA. After removal of 1 base from V and 4 bases from J, the junction contained 1 base not matched to a gene.

V gene TRBV5-6 combines with J gene TRBJ2-7; TRBD2 aligns across 7 bases. Germline-derived CDR1 and CDR2 are SGHDT and YYEEEE. The length of the CDR3 is 15 residues. The V gene end was trimmed by 6 bases and the J gene end by 3 bases; junction bases not matched to a gene: 12. The DNA for the CDR3 is TGTGCCAGCACCCTTAGACTAGCACGCGTCTACGAGCAGTACTTC. Translating it yields CASTLRLARVYEQYF.

V usage is TRBV27 and J usage is TRBJ2-3, with D maybe TRBD1 (6 bases). Germline V CDR1 and CDR2: MNHEY, SMNVEV (reference sequence). CDR3 length: 16 amino acids. Deletions cut 2 bases from V and 0 bases from J, with 12 bases between. Here the CDR3 DNA reads TGTGCCAGCAGTTTAGGATGGGACACTAGCACAGATACGCAGTATTTT. It encodes CASSLGWDTSTDTQYF.

This clone was found once. The chain combines TRBV28 with TRBJ2-2; TRBD1 aligns across 7 bases. The CDR3 has 16 amino acids. V lost 1 base to trimming and J lost 7 bases; unmatched junction nucleotides: 9. Germline values: CDR1 MDHEN, CDR2 SYDVKM. The CDR3 spells CASSLYLDRDHGELFF. DNA of the CDR3: TGTGCCAGCAGTTTATATTTAGACAGGGATCACGGGGAGCTGTTTTTT.

The rearrangement links TRBV11-2 to TRBJ2-7; D is uncertain. Germline-derived CDR1 and CDR2 are SGHAT and FQNNGV. This CDR3 is 14 amino acids long. The germline V and J ends were trimmed by 1 base and 2 bases, with 9 bases remaining between them. CDR3 nucleotides: TGTGCCAGCAGCTTAGGAAGCGCCACCTACGAGCAGTACTTC. Protein sequence: CASSLGSATYEQYF.

The CDR3 DNA reads as TGTGCCAGCAGTTCCGACAGACCCTATGGCTACACCTTC. It encodes CASSSDRPYGYTF. The chain combines TRBV7-9 with TRBJ1-2, with a possible D match to TRBD1 (5 bases). Trimming cost V 6 bases and J 4 bases, with 12 bases left between them. CDR1 is SEHNR and CDR2 is FQNEAQ in the germline V gene (reference sequence). The CDR3 sequence is 13 residues long.

This clone was counted only a few times. The chain recombines TRBV28 with TRBJ1-1, with D perhaps TRBD1 (6 bases). V dropped 3 bases and J dropped 6 bases, with 8 bases sitting between them. Germline assignment: CDR1 MDHEN and CDR2 SYDVKM. This CDR3 spans 12 amino acids. CDR3 sequence: CASSFRTAEAFF. CDR3 bases: TGTGCCAGCAGTTTTCGGACAGCTGAAGCTTTCTTT.

About this clone: At one end the junction does not follow the germline gene, possibly because of a read error. The genes are TRBV5-8 and TRBJ2-5; TRBD2 might be the D (5 bases). Germline V gene data show CDR1 as SGHTS and CDR2 as YDEGEE. This CDR3 has 15 residues. The CDR3 sequence: CASTLVYGIQETQYF. The CDR3 DNA sequence: TGTGCCAGCACCTTGGTCTACGGGATACAAGAGACCCAGTACTTC.

The CDR3 spells CASSLEGQTYEQYF. In DNA, the CDR3 is TGTGCCAGCAGTTTAGAAGGACAGACCTACGAGCAGTACTTC. This chain links TRBV27 with TRBJ2-7; tentatively, D is TRBD1 (6 bases). CDR3 length equals 14 residues. Trimming left V 2 bases short and J 2 bases short, with 10 bases between. Germline V gene lookup returns CDR1 MNHEY and CDR2 SMNVEV (reference sequence).

The chain joins TRBV9 to TRBJ2-1; 8 positions agree with TRBD2. The CDR3 covers 15 residues. Germline CDR1 SGDLS, CDR2 YYNGEE. V was pared by 0 bases and J by 4 bases, with 3 bases of the junction left unmatched. As DNA, the CDR3 is TGTGCCAGCAGCGTAGTATTAGCGGGATACAATGAGCAGTTCTTC. This gives the protein CASSVVLAGYNEQFF.

A single count supports this clone. The chain couples TRBV19 to TRBJ2-7, with 8 bases identical to TRBD2. The CDR3 has 15 amino acids. Germline lookup yields CDR1 LNHDA and CDR2 SQIVND (reference sequence). V gave up 3 bases and J gave up 4 bases; unmatched junction bases: 8. Here the CDR3 DNA reads TGTGCCAGTAGTATGGGGACTAGTGAATTTTACGAGCAGTACTTC. The encoded protein is CASSMGTSEFYEQYF.

As to this clone: Distinct nucleotide sequences in the sample also encode this CDR3. The chain carries TRBV19 and TRBJ2-7; 7 positions match TRBD1. Germline V gives CDR1 LNHDA, CDR2 SQIVND (reference sequence). This CDR3 is built from 13 residues. Trimming took 2 bases from V and 2 from J; bases not matched to a gene: 0. CDR3 nucleotides: TGTGCCAGTAGTATACAGGGGGCCTACGAGCAGTACTTC. Amino acids: CASSIQGAYEQYF.

This clone showed up just once. This sequence joins TRBV2 and TRBJ2-7, with a weak D call TRBD1 (5 bases). CDR3 size: 12 residues. Germline CDR1 SNHLY, CDR2 FYNNEI. Trimming took off 6 bases at V and 4 bases at J, with 10 bases between the two ends. The CDR3 nucleotides read TGTGCCAGCAGCGGACATATGTACGAGCAGTACTTC. Protein: CASSGHMYEQYF.

V is TRBV11-2 and J is TRBJ2-7; 8 nucleotides agree with TRBD1. The V gene end was trimmed by 2 bases and the J gene end by 4 bases; junction bases not matched to a gene: 16. Germline V CDR1 and CDR2: SGHAT, FQNNGV. This CDR3 is built from 18 residues. This chain's CDR3 is CASSLSGVGTGPSYEQYF. As DNA, the CDR3 is TGTGCCAGCAGCTTATCTGGGGTAGGGACAGGTCCTTCTTACGAGCAGTACTTC.

The chain carries TRBV6-4 and TRBJ2-3, with a weak D call TRBD2 (5 bases). Trimming took off 10 bases at V and 0 bases at J, with 11 bases between the two ends. The length of the CDR3 is 13 residues. Germline CDR1 and CDR2: MRHNA and SNTAGT. CDR3 protein: CATRVSSTDTQYF. The CDR3 DNA reads TGTGCCACGCGGGTATCTAGCACAGATACGCAGTATTTT.

The rearrangement uses TRBV28 and TRBJ1-5; D unclear. Trimming left V 2 bases short and J 5 bases short, with 10 bases between. This CDR3 has 14 amino acids. Germline V gene sequence: CDR1 MDHEN, CDR2 SYDVKM. CDR3 nucleotide sequence: TGTGCCAGCAGTTTAACGGGGATCCATCAGCCCCAGCATTTT. Its translation: CASSLTGIHQPQHF.

This sequence joins TRBV6-5 and TRBJ2-3, with a tentative D call TRBD2 (6 bases). Trimming removed 0 bases from V and 2 bases from J, with 12 bases in between. Per germline, CDR1 MNHEY and CDR2 SVGAGI. The CDR3 has 16 amino acids. The CDR3 DNA follows: TGTGCCAGCAGTTACTCGATGTGGGACTTCACAGATACGCAGTATTTT. This sequence encodes CASSYSMWDFTDTQYF.

The chain recombines TRBV11-2 with TRBJ2-7, with 11 bases matching TRBD2. Germline V gene lookup returns CDR1 SGHAT and CDR2 FQNNGV. J gave up 5 bases and V 5 bases, and 8 bases lay outside the gene matches. This CDR3 spans 15 amino acids. DNA of the CDR3: TGTGCCAGCAGCGAGAGCACTAGCGGGAGAAACGAGCAGTACTTC. This codes for CASSESTSGRNEQYF.

The chain couples TRBV29-1 to TRBJ1-2; the match to TRBD1 covers 12 bases. Germline CDR1 SQVTM, CDR2 ANQGSEA. The CDR3 covers 14 residues. After removal of 6 bases from V and 12 bases from J, the junction contained 14 bases not matched to a gene. The CDR3 spells CSVVTSGTGGADTF. The CDR3, as DNA: TGCAGCGTCGTCACCTCCGGGACAGGGGGCGCGGACACCTTC. Combining the CDR3 with reference TRBV29-1 and TRBJ1-2 gives the whole variable domain SAVISQKPSRDICQRGTSLTIQCQVDSQVTMMFWYRQQPGQSLTLIATANQGSEATYESGFVIDKFPISRPNLTFSTLTVSNMSPEDSSIYLCSVVTSGTGGADTFGSGTRLTVV.

The rearrangement joins TRBV6-1 to TRBJ1-5; 7 nucleotides match TRBD1. CDR1 MNHNS and CDR2 SASEGT come from the germline V gene. Germline trimming cut 4 bases from V and 5 bases from J; bases unmatched to any gene: 2. The CDR3 is made up of 13 amino acids. The chain's CDR3 is CASSATGHQPQHF. In DNA, the CDR3 is TGTGCCAGCAGTGCGACAGGGCATCAGCCCCAGCATTTT.